This T cell receptor (beta chain) was identified during a study of identical twins. This clonotype has at least ten counts. TCRdb fed the 5' RACE reads into MiXCR, producing one record per CDR3 protein. This table has around 1.7 million distinct CDR3 sequences, more than 30% appearing once. V was pared by 5 bases and J by 2 bases, with 7 bases of the junction left unmatched. The CDR3 loop spans 15 amino acids. Germline CDR1 SEHNR, CDR2 FQNEAQ (reference sequence). Specimen: cord blood. This clonotype was obtained from a newborn girl in good health. The rearrangement uses TRBV7-9 and TRBJ1-2, with 8 bases that match TRBD1. CDR3 nucleotides: TGTGCCAGCAGCCGTGGGACAGGACCCAACTATGGCTACACCTTC. Its translation: CASSRGTGPNYGYTF.